This T cell receptor (beta chain) was obtained from a study of metastatic and nonmetastatic thyroid tumors. Nobody among the patients had been given any treatment before thyroid surgery. TCRdb reprocessed the PCR reads via MiXCR. The sample lists 30,000 to 45,000 clones; about 26% were seen once. This clone came up a few times. The V and J ends lost 5 bases and 10 bases respectively, with 17 bases between them. The CDR3 runs 14 residues. CDR1 and CDR2 (germline): MNHEY, SMNVEV (reference sequence). The chain has TRBV27 and TRBJ1-4; possible D gene TRBD1, 6 bases. Sequenced: blood. The TCR comes from a male donor with papillary thyroid cancer or a benign thyroid nodule (not recorded which). Some clones in this sample may be carry-over from other donors' samples. DNA for the CDR3: TGTGCCAGCAGTACACAGGGTCCCCGAGGAAAACTGTTTTTT. It is translated as CASSTQGPRGKLFF.